This T cell receptor beta chain emerged from a study of early stage breast cancer tumors. Overall study context: About 70% of the 16 invasive tumors were ER+, PR+ and HER2-.

The assay was immunoSEQ multiplex PCR, and TCRdb's table has in-frame clones only and misses some. The table includes about 48,000 clones, roughly 84% detected once. Study outcomes and limitations: Compared with adjacent normal breast, tumors showed about 2.3-fold denser, more clonal T cells.

V lost 4 bases, J lost 7 bases, and 7 bases lay in between. Germline CDR1 and CDR2: MNHNS and SASEGT. The CDR3 length is 11 residues. Remarks on this clone: Its specificity is not known.

Sequences were obtained from blood. The rearrangement joins TRBV6-1 to TRBJ2-5; no firm D call. The sequence was collected from a person in their fifties with breast cancer. The DNA of the CDR3 is TGTGCCAGCAGTGGAACCGGGACCCAGTACTTC. Translation: CASSGTGTQYF.